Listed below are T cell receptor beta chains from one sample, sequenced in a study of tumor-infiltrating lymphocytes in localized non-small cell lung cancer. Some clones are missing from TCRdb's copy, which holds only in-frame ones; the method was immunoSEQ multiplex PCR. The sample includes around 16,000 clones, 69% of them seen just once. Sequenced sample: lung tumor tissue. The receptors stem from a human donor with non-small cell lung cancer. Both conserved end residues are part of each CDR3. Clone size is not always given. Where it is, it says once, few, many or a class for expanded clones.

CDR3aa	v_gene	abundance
CASSPQTGGSYEQYF	TRBV28	.
CASSGQGGTGELFF	TRBV5-1	once
CAWSVRATNEKLFF	TRBV30	few
CASRWDPQLANTGELFF	TRBV5-1	.
CASSSPGQGAYEQYF	TRBV11-2	.
CASSFVGKGSEQYF	TRBV7-9	once
CASSPPMVAGGFQYF	TRBV18	.
CASGIASGANVLTF	TRBV11-1	few
CASSYLSGAYEQYF	TRBV6-5	.
CASRTGPRNQPQHF	TRBV6-5	few
CASSSRVYTEAFF	TRBV19	few
CASSEFEAATLFF	TRBV25-1	.
CAISASSGRAGEQFF	TRBV10-3	.
CASSLGFGTGGTGELFF	TRBV5-1	.
CASSQDPGRGGEKLFF	TRBV4-2	.
CASSRLPNLNTEAFF	TRBV7-2	.
CASSSSGWEQFF	TRBV6-5	.
CASSSAVTVQETQYF	TRBV7-9	.
CASSVVSGSETQYF	TRBV9	.
CASRQQGRGNQPQHF	TRBV5-6	.
CASSLRDREYEQYF	TRBV27	.
CASSMVGYEQYF	TRBV19	.
CASSLAGGTVNTEAFF	TRBV5-1	.
CASSPQVDTEAFF	TRBV14	once
CASSELWRGGGSLNYGYTF	TRBV6-1	.
CAWSSSVETQYF	TRBV30	.
CASRVAGGRGNEQFF	TRBV2	.
CASSLEGARAGELFF	TRBV7-2	.